Listed below are T cell receptor beta chains from one sample, sequenced in a study of T cells in Graves' hyperthyroidism and ophthalmopathy. TCRdb reanalysed the multiplex PCR reads using MiXCR and keeps one entry per CDR3 protein. The table lists 300,000 to 400,000 distinct CDR3 sequences, roughly 14% of them singletons. Specimen: blood. The receptors originated from a woman aged 60-75 years with Graves' hyperthyroidism. The CDR3 runs from the conserved cysteine through the conserved F or W. Each record gives: V gene, D gene, J gene, CDR3 protein. The D gene is left open where the match is weak.

>TRBV20-1|NA|TRBJ1-1
CSARDVLDPEAFF
>TRBV18|NA|TRBJ2-7
CASSQQQGREQYF
>TRBV4-1|NA|TRBJ1-2
CASSQGSANYGYTF
>TRBV6-1|TRBD1|TRBJ1-5
CASSERQGVQPQHF
>TRBV6-9|NA|TRBJ1-4
CASSYPGTEKLFF
>TRBV20-1|NA|TRBJ2-7
CSARDTANSYEQYF
>TRBV20-1|NA|TRBJ1-2
CSARDKGTIYGYTF
>TRBV6-1|TRBD1|TRBJ1-5
CASVDRDPSNQPQHF
>TRBV19|NA|TRBJ1-1
CATTGWGTGVTTEAFF
>TRBV6-2/TRBV6-3|NA|TRBJ2-1
CASSYLSEQFF
>TRBV5-1|TRBD1|TRBJ2-5
CASSLGGRGQETQYF
>TRBV30|NA|TRBJ2-7
CAWSLFYEQYF
>TRBV29-1|NA|TRBJ1-1
CSALQRLNTEAFF
>TRBV2|TRBD2|TRBJ2-5
CASSGGLAVETQYF
>TRBV30|NA|TRBJ1-1
CAWKTTRSMNTEAFF
>TRBV7-2|NA|TRBJ1-2
CASSLVPGEVHGYTF
>TRBV9|TRBD2|TRBJ2-1
CASSVGGRMIEQFF
>TRBV18|TRBD1|TRBJ2-7
CASSSDRGHEQYF
>TRBV4-2|TRBD2|TRBJ2-7
CASSQEGLAGGSSYEQYF
>TRBV6-1|NA|TRBJ1-5
CASRKAQPQHF
>TRBV27|NA|TRBJ1-1
CASSRGCREDTEAFF
>TRBV6-1|TRBD1|TRBJ2-4
CASSMGQGIQYF
>TRBV6-1|TRBD2|TRBJ2-7
CASTSGRYEQYF
>TRBV10-3|NA|TRBJ1-1
CAISESIFQVEAFF
>TRBV7-2|TRBD2|TRBJ2-3
CASSKPTSGSDTQYF
>TRBV28|NA|TRBJ1-3
CASSTALSGNTIYF
>TRBV20-1|TRBD2|TRBJ2-3
CSARAVAGASDTQYF
>TRBV19|TRBD1|TRBJ1-6
CASSLTGGNSPLHF
>TRBV11-2|NA|TRBJ2-7
CASRTNGGYEQYF
>TRBV12-3/TRBV12-4|NA|TRBJ2-7
CASSFQLATGYEQYF
>TRBV2|TRBD2|TRBJ2-2
CASSMRGDTGELFF
>TRBV15|NA|TRBJ2-7
CATSRGTESYEQYF
>TRBV10-3|NA|TRBJ1-2
CAISESIANYGYTF
>TRBV6-5|TRBD1|TRBJ1-2
CASSYSGAAGGNGYTF
>TRBV12-3/TRBV12-4|NA|TRBJ1-5
CASRQGSQPQHF
>TRBV24-1|NA|TRBJ2-3
CATSPRVVSDTQYF
>TRBV10-3|NA|TRBJ1-1
CAIRETGRNTEAFF
>TRBV14|TRBD2|TRBJ2-4
CASSLGLVLYF
>TRBV27|TRBD2|TRBJ2-1
CASHPLAGGRVNEQFF
>TRBV12-3/TRBV12-4|NA|TRBJ2-3
CASSFAPGGFADTQYF
>TRBV27|NA|TRBJ1-5
CASSFLDQPQHF
>TRBV2|NA|TRBJ1-1
CASSDSSRAEAFF
>TRBV5-1|NA|TRBJ1-2
CASSFGVNYGYTF
>TRBV18|TRBD2|TRBJ2-1
CASSPPSGRAGNEQFF
>TRBV5-5|TRBD1|TRBJ1-5
CASRLGQGNQPQHF
>TRBV6-1|NA|TRBJ2-1
CASSQDRGGGGRFF
>TRBV5-1|TRBD2|TRBJ2-7
CASRTGLAASYEQYF